These T cell receptor beta chains were read from a single sample in a study of response to subunit inactivated influenza vaccine. TCRdb analysed the RT-PCR reads with MiXCR anew, one entry per CDR3 protein. The sample shows 710,000 or so distinct CDR3 sequences, about 15% of them seen only once. Sequences were derived from PBMCs from blood, sampled 11 to 12 days after vaccination. The source of these receptors is a man aged 50 to 60 who received an inactivated influenza vaccine. Each CDR3 is given with its conserved first and last residue. The D gene is left open where the match is weak. Some rows mark clone size as missing; the rest say once, few, many or name a class of expanded clone.

TRBD2	18	-	TRBV20-1	TRBJ2-7	TGCAGTGCTAGATCGGGGACTAGCGGGAGGCCTCCCTCCTACGAGCAGTACTTC	CSARSGTSGRPPSYEQYF
-	15	many	TRBV7-2	TRBJ1-6	TGTGCCAGCAGCTTAGTGGCTGCAGGGTATTCACCCCTCCACTTT	CASSLVAAGYSPLHF
-	15	many	TRBV12-3/TRBV12-4	TRBJ2-7	TGTGCCAGCGCGGGTGAAAGTGTGGGGATTTACGAGCAGTACTTC	CASAGESVGIYEQYF
TRBD1	17	few	TRBV12-3/TRBV12-4	TRBJ1-5	TGTGCCAGCAGTTTAGCCAGGGGGGGCCATAGCAATCAGCCCCAGCATTTT	CASSLARGGHSNQPQHF
-	15	-	TRBV4-3	TRBJ2-3	TGCGCCAGCAGCCACCGGGACACCCGTACAGATACGCAGTATTTT	CASSHRDTRTDTQYF
TRBD2	16	-	TRBV24-1	TRBJ2-5	TGTGCCACCAGTGAAACCGGACTAGCAGGGGCGGGGACCCAGTACTTC	CATSETGLAGAGTQYF
TRBD2	16	-	TRBV28	TRBJ2-3	TGTGCCAGCAGTCCTACTAGCGGGGTTATCACAGATACGCAGTATTTT	CASSPTSGVITDTQYF
-	13	many	TRBV4-3	TRBJ2-1	TGCGCCAGCAGCCAAGATAGAGCTATGCCGAGGTTCTTC	CASSQDRAMPRFF
-	14	few	TRBV7-9	TRBJ2-3	TGTGCCAGCAGCTTTGCGACAGGCACAGATACGCAGTATTTT	CASSFATGTDTQYF
-	15	-	TRBV12-3/TRBV12-4	TRBJ2-1	TGTGCCAGCGGCCGGACCCCAGTGTTGAGCGATGAGCAGTTCTTC	CASGRTPVLSDEQFF
-	13	few	TRBV11-2	TRBJ1-1	TGTGCCAGCAGCTTTGTAACTTCAGATGAAGCTTTCTTT	CASSFVTSDEAFF
TRBD1	15	few	TRBV6-1	TRBJ1-2	TGTGCCAGCAGTGACCCTGGGACAGGGGCATATGGCTACACCTTC	CASSDPGTGAYGYTF
-	16	many	TRBV7-2	TRBJ2-1	TGTGCCAGCAGCTTAGAATGGCTGAACTCCTACAATGAGCAGTTCTTC	CASSLEWLNSYNEQFF
-	12	-	TRBV28	TRBJ2-3	TGTGCCAGCAGTGACCCTACAGATACGCAGTATTTT	CASSDPTDTQYF
-	15	-	TRBV7-9	TRBJ1-5	TGTGCCAGCAGCTTAAAGGCAGGGCCAGAACAGCCCCAGCATTTT	CASSLKAGPEQPQHF
TRBD1	14	few	TRBV5-5	TRBJ2-1	TGTGCCAGCAGCTCCCGGGACAGGAAGAGTGAGCAGTTCTTC	CASSSRDRKSEQFF
TRBD1	15	many	TRBV5-1	TRBJ2-2	TGCGCCAGCAGCTCTTCCGGGACAGCGAAAGGGGAGCTGTTTTTT	CASSSSGTAKGELFF
-	13	-	TRBV30	TRBJ1-5	TGTGCCTGGACCCAGGGAGGGGCTCAGCCCCAGCATTTT	CAWTQGGAQPQHF
-	15	-	TRBV7-6	TRBJ1-1	TGTGCCAGCAGCTTAGCCCAGGGCTTAGGCACTGAAGCTTTCTTT	CASSLAQGLGTEAFF
-	14	many	TRBV28	TRBJ2-4	TGTGCCAGCAGTTTTCGGGGGGCCCAAAACATTCAGTACTTC	CASSFRGAQNIQYF
TRBD2	19	-	TRBV6-8	TRBJ2-1	TGTGCCAGCAGCCCCGTTCCTCACCGCGGGAGTTGGACCTACAATGAGCAGTTCTTC	CASSPVPHRGSWTYNEQFF
TRBD1	13	-	TRBV7-9	TRBJ1-6	TGTGCCAGCAGCTGGGGACAGCAGTCACCCCTCCACTTT	CASSWGQQSPLHF
TRBD2	16	few	TRBV20-1	TRBJ2-1	TGCAGTGCTAGACTACTCGGGAGGGCGTCCTACAATGAGCAGTTCTTC	CSARLLGRASYNEQFF
-	12	few	TRBV5-6	TRBJ1-1	TGTGCCAGCAGCTTGGGGGCAGGGGAAGCTTTCTTT	CASSLGAGEAFF